This entry features one TCR beta chain sequence. Its antigen is unknown. These data originate in a study of response to subunit inactivated influenza vaccine. Findings of the study overall: T cells newly recruited by each seasonal influenza vaccination are few, the authors suggested.

Germline CDR1 and CDR2: LNHDA and SQIVND (reference sequence). Trimming took 10 bases from V and 6 from J; bases not matched to a gene: 15. The CDR3 totals 14 residues. TCRdb redid the calling of the RT-PCR reads with MiXCR, one entry per CDR3 protein. The sample lists 710,000 or so distinct CDR3 sequences, less than 20% occurring once. This TCR was recovered from a man aged 50 or older who received an inactivated influenza vaccine. The sample was PBMCs from blood, taken roughly 12 days after vaccination. This chain joins TRBV19 and TRBJ2-7; 7 bases match TRBD1. CDR3 DNA sequence: TGTGCCACCAGGGACAGTGTCTCTTCTAGCGAGCAGTACTTC. It is translated as CATRDSVSSSEQYF. The whole variable domain, remainder taken from reference TRBV19 and TRBJ2-7, is DGGITQSPKYLFRKEGQNVTLSCEQNLNHDAMYWYRQDPGQGLRLIYYSQIVNDFQKGDIAEGYSVSREKKESFPLTVTSAQKNPTAFYLCATRDSVSSSEQYFGPGTRLTVT.